The rows below give T cell receptor beta chains drawn from one sample of a study of T cells in localized non-small cell lung cancer. Only in-frame clones appear in the TCRdb table, and some are missing; sequencing was by immunoSEQ multiplex PCR. The sample has fewer than 15,000 clones, approximately 28% seen once. Sequencing used lung tumor tissue, obtained before any cancer treatment. The source of these receptors is a female donor aged 60 or older with stage I lung adenocarcinoma. Each CDR3 is given with its conserved first and last residue. A D gene is named only where the DNA matches it firmly. Only some rows state a clone size, as once, few, many or a class for expanded clones.

v_call: TRBV6-8; clone_size: -; j_call: TRBJ2-1; d_call: -; cdr3_aa: CAINQRGTVYNEQFF; cdr3_nt: TGTGCCATCAACCAGCGGGGGACAGTTTACAATGAGCAGTTCTTC
v_call: TRBV28; clone_size: -; j_call: TRBJ2-7; d_call: TRBD1; cdr3_aa: CASGKGQGPDGDYLEQYF; cdr3_nt: TGTGCCAGCGGCAAAGGACAGGGGCCAGACGGTGACTACCTAGAGCAGTACTTC
v_call: TRBV18; clone_size: once; j_call: TRBJ2-1; d_call: -; cdr3_aa: CASSPPASRRLNEQFF; cdr3_nt: TGTGCCAGCTCCCCTCCCGCTAGCAGGAGATTGAATGAGCAGTTCTTC
v_call: TRBV11-3; clone_size: many; j_call: TRBJ1-5; d_call: -; cdr3_aa: CASSFTQHNQPQHF; cdr3_nt: TGTGCCAGCAGCTTTACACAGCACAATCAGCCCCAGCATTTT
v_call: TRBV6-8; clone_size: medium-sized; j_call: TRBJ1-2; d_call: TRBD1; cdr3_aa: CASSLDRGFYYGYTF; cdr3_nt: TGTGCCAGCAGTCTGGACAGGGGTTTCTACTATGGCTACACCTTC
v_call: TRBV14; clone_size: -; j_call: TRBJ2-5; d_call: -; cdr3_aa: CASNRVPPRETQYF; cdr3_nt: TGTGCCAGCAATCGGGTGCCCCCTCGAGAGACCCAGTACTTC
v_call: TRBV19; clone_size: few; j_call: TRBJ1-2; d_call: -; cdr3_aa: CASSSTGTVYGYTF; cdr3_nt: TGTGCCAGTAGTTCAACCGGGACGGTCTATGGCTACACCTTC
v_call: TRBV18; clone_size: -; j_call: TRBJ2-2; d_call: TRBD1; cdr3_aa: CASSPGQGYGELFF; cdr3_nt: TGTGCCAGCTCACCGGGACAGGGATACGGGGAGCTGTTTTTT
v_call: TRBV6-8; clone_size: -; j_call: TRBJ2-5; d_call: TRBD2; cdr3_aa: CAIQAGGAETQYF; cdr3_nt: TGTGCCATCCAAGCGGGAGGGGCTGAGACCCAGTACTTC
v_call: TRBV11-3; clone_size: many; j_call: TRBJ2-7; d_call: -; cdr3_aa: CASRRGPGSPYEQYF; cdr3_nt: TGTGCCAGCAGAAGGGGTCCAGGGTCGCCATACGAGCAGTACTTC
v_call: TRBV10-2; clone_size: once; j_call: TRBJ2-7; d_call: TRBD2; cdr3_aa: CASSDNGGTYEQYF; cdr3_nt: TGCGCCAGCAGTGATAACGGGGGGACCTACGAGCAGTACTTC
v_call: TRBV30; clone_size: -; j_call: TRBJ1-3; d_call: -; cdr3_aa: CAWSVLSGSGNTIYF; cdr3_nt: TGTGCCTGGAGTGTACTATCGGGGTCTGGAAACACCATATATTTT
v_call: TRBV30; clone_size: -; j_call: TRBJ1-1; d_call: -; cdr3_aa: CAWSVNNWGTEAFF; cdr3_nt: TGTGCCTGGAGTGTAAATAATTGGGGCACTGAAGCTTTCTTT
v_call: TRBV6-8; clone_size: few; j_call: TRBJ2-1; d_call: -; cdr3_aa: CASSGPYNEQFF; cdr3_nt: TGTGCCAGCAGTGGCCCCTACAATGAGCAGTTCTTC
v_call: TRBV30; clone_size: -; j_call: TRBJ1-4; d_call: -; cdr3_aa: CAWSRLSVLEKLFF; cdr3_nt: TGTGCCTGGAGCCGCTTGAGTGTGCTGGAAAAACTGTTTTTT
v_call: TRBV9; clone_size: -; j_call: TRBJ2-3; d_call: -; cdr3_aa: CASSVDVFPDTQYF; cdr3_nt: TGTGCCAGCAGCGTAGATGTTTTCCCAGATACGCAGTATTTT
v_call: TRBV9; clone_size: many; j_call: TRBJ2-1; d_call: -; cdr3_aa: CASSVLQGNNEQFF; cdr3_nt: TGTGCCAGCAGCGTACTACAGGGAAACAATGAGCAGTTCTTC
v_call: TRBV6-8; clone_size: -; j_call: TRBJ1-3; d_call: -; cdr3_aa: CASSDEGGNTIYF; cdr3_nt: TGTGCCAGCAGTGACGAAGGGGGAAACACCATATATTTT
v_call: TRBV9; clone_size: -; j_call: TRBJ1-3; d_call: -; cdr3_aa: CASSVRVSGLSGNTIYF; cdr3_nt: TGTGCCAGCAGCGTACGTGTTTCGGGGCTCTCTGGAAACACCATATATTTT
v_call: TRBV14; clone_size: few; j_call: TRBJ2-1; d_call: TRBD2; cdr3_aa: CASSQGTRGLAGVHNEQFF; cdr3_nt: TGTGCCAGCAGCCAAGGGACCCGTGGCCTAGCGGGAGTCCACAATGAGCAGTTCTTC
v_call: TRBV18; clone_size: once; j_call: TRBJ2-5; d_call: TRBD1; cdr3_aa: CASSRTGREETQYF; cdr3_nt: TGTGCCAGCTCCCGGACAGGGCGGGAAGAGACCCAGTACTTC
v_call: TRBV6-8; clone_size: few; j_call: TRBJ1-3; d_call: -; cdr3_aa: CASSYYPQGLSGNTIYF; cdr3_nt: TGTGCCAGCAGTTACTATCCGCAGGGGCTCTCTGGAAACACCATATATTTT
v_call: TRBV18; clone_size: -; j_call: TRBJ2-7; d_call: -; cdr3_aa: CASSSSRDGGVEYF; cdr3_nt: TGTGCCAGCTCATCGAGCCGAGACGGAGGTGTAGAGTACTTC
v_call: TRBV29-1; clone_size: few; j_call: TRBJ1-1; d_call: TRBD1; cdr3_aa: CSESQGVYTEAFF; cdr3_nt: TGCAGCGAATCACAGGGGGTGTACACTGAAGCTTTCTTT
v_call: TRBV29-1; clone_size: -; j_call: TRBJ2-3; d_call: TRBD2; cdr3_aa: CSASTSGSADTQYF; cdr3_nt: TGCAGCGCCTCCACTAGCGGGAGCGCAGATACGCAGTATTTT
v_call: TRBV9; clone_size: -; j_call: TRBJ2-6; d_call: -; cdr3_aa: CASGRAGAGANVLTF; cdr3_nt: TGTGCCAGCGGGCGAGCGGGCGCTGGGGCCAACGTCCTGACTTTC
v_call: TRBV10-2; clone_size: -; j_call: TRBJ1-4; d_call: TRBD1; cdr3_aa: CASLDRLNEKLFF; cdr3_nt: TGCGCCAGTTTGGACAGGCTGAATGAAAAACTGTTTTTT
v_call: TRBV18; clone_size: -; j_call: TRBJ1-5; d_call: -; cdr3_aa: CASSPGALSNQPQHF; cdr3_nt: TGTGCCAGCTCACCGGGGGCGCTTAGCAATCAGCCCCAGCATTTT
v_call: TRBV9; clone_size: few; j_call: TRBJ1-3; d_call: TRBD1; cdr3_aa: CASSEGTASFGNTIYF; cdr3_nt: TGTGCCAGCAGCGAAGGGACAGCCTCTTTTGGAAACACCATATATTTT
v_call: TRBV28; clone_size: -; j_call: TRBJ1-5; d_call: -; cdr3_aa: CASSSGGNQPQHF; cdr3_nt: TGTGCCAGCAGTTCAGGGGGCAATCAGCCCCAGCATTTT
v_call: TRBV19; clone_size: -; j_call: TRBJ1-6; d_call: -; cdr3_aa: CASRESSYNSPLHF; cdr3_nt: TGTGCCAGTCGAGAAAGCTCCTATAATTCACCCCTCCACTTT
v_call: TRBV29-1; clone_size: -; j_call: TRBJ2-2; d_call: -; cdr3_aa: CSAGQNTGELFF; cdr3_nt: TGCAGTGCGGGACAAAACACCGGGGAGCTGTTTTTT
v_call: TRBV19; clone_size: -; j_call: TRBJ2-2; d_call: -; cdr3_aa: CASSEIKTANTGELFF; cdr3_nt: TGTGCCAGTAGTGAGATAAAGACGGCGAACACCGGGGAGCTGTTTTTT
v_call: TRBV2; clone_size: few; j_call: TRBJ2-1; d_call: TRBD1; cdr3_aa: CASTRDRDNEQFF; cdr3_nt: TGTGCCAGCACCCGAGACAGGGACAATGAGCAGTTCTTC
v_call: TRBV9; clone_size: -; j_call: TRBJ2-3; d_call: -; cdr3_aa: CASSSPSTDTQYF; cdr3_nt: TGTGCCAGCAGCTCCCCTAGCACAGATACGCAGTATTTT
v_call: TRBV11-3; clone_size: few; j_call: TRBJ2-1; d_call: TRBD1; cdr3_aa: CASSPTGGTWNEQFF; cdr3_nt: TGTGCCAGCAGTCCCACAGGGGGAACGTGGAATGAGCAGTTCTTC
v_call: TRBV29-1; clone_size: -; j_call: TRBJ1-2; d_call: TRBD1; cdr3_aa: CSASGGTNYGYTF; cdr3_nt: TGCAGCGCCTCAGGGGGAACTAACTATGGCTACACCTTC
v_call: TRBV6-8; clone_size: medium-sized; j_call: TRBJ2-7; d_call: -; cdr3_aa: CASSWTFSYEQYF; cdr3_nt: TGTGCCAGCAGTTGGACATTCTCCTACGAGCAGTACTTC
v_call: TRBV2; clone_size: few; j_call: TRBJ2-5; d_call: -; cdr3_aa: CASILEAGRGETQYF; cdr3_nt: TGTGCCAGCATTCTAGAGGCGGGGAGAGGGGAGACCCAGTACTTC
v_call: TRBV4-1; clone_size: medium-sized; j_call: TRBJ1-2; d_call: -; cdr3_aa: CASSQDRREGQWGYGYTF; cdr3_nt: TGCGCCAGCAGCCAAGATCGGAGGGAAGGACAGTGGGGCTATGGCTACACCTTC
v_call: TRBV11-3; clone_size: -; j_call: TRBJ1-1; d_call: -; cdr3_aa: CASSLYGLGTEAFF; cdr3_nt: TGTGCCAGCAGCTTGTATGGGTTAGGAACTGAAGCTTTCTTT
v_call: TRBV11-1; clone_size: -; j_call: TRBJ2-1; d_call: TRBD2; cdr3_aa: CASSLTGTSNEQFF; cdr3_nt: TGTGCCAGCAGCTTGACCGGGACTAGCAATGAGCAGTTCTTC
v_call: TRBV7-5; clone_size: few; j_call: TRBJ2-7; d_call: -; cdr3_aa: CASQRLRGLDEQYF; cdr3_nt: TGTGCCAGCCAGCGGCTCAGGGGCTTAGACGAGCAGTACTTC
v_call: TRBV11-3; clone_size: many; j_call: TRBJ2-1; d_call: -; cdr3_aa: CASSLQNRDNEQFF; cdr3_nt: TGTGCCAGCAGCCTCCAGAATAGGGACAATGAGCAGTTCTTC
v_call: TRBV19; clone_size: -; j_call: TRBJ1-1; d_call: TRBD1; cdr3_aa: CASSTQGSNTEAFF; cdr3_nt: TGTGCCAGTAGTACACAGGGGTCGAACACTGAAGCTTTCTTT